This T cell receptor (beta chain) came from a study of cytomegalovirus exposure and HLA in healthy donors. Study-level findings and limits: Indistinguishable V segments such as TRBV6-2 and TRBV6-3 were excluded. Data from an earlier analysis indicated that most TCR beta V segments were productive either about 87% or about 30% of the time. A later analysis linked some 18,000 TCR beta sequences to HLA alleles at 0.05 false discovery rate. Researchers counted roughly 150 TCR beta chains as cytomegalovirus-associated.

PCR used 60 Vbeta primers and 13 Jbeta primers. The assay was immunoSEQ multiplex PCR, and TCRdb's table has in-frame clones only and misses some. The table records around 120,000 clones, 65% to 90% of them present only once. Regarding this clone: The target antigen is unknown.

The CDR3 loop spans 13 amino acids. Looked up from germline, CDR1 is LNHDA and CDR2 is SQIVND (reference sequence). V lost 7 bases, J lost 6 bases, and 9 bases stayed unmatched. The clonotype was recovered from a man aged 45-65 years in good health and CMV-seronegative. V gene TRBV19 combines with J gene TRBJ2-7, with TRBD2 identical over 7 bases. Sequenced material: PBMCs. CDR3 sequence reads: CASNSRGEGEQYF. CDR3 nucleotides: TGTGCCAGTAATAGCCGGGGGGAAGGCGAGCAGTACTTC.